This TCR beta chain was recorded in a study of cytotoxic CD8 clonotypes in ibrutinib-treated CLL. At the level of the study: After median around six years, roughly 14 stayed in remission, about twelve progressed; responses 25 or so partial, 2 complete. On average, roughly 94,000 productive rearrangements and just over 250,000 productive templates per sample.

V lost 4 bases and J lost 3; bases outside the gene matches: 10. CDR1 and CDR2 (germline): SGHRS, YFSETQ. The CDR3 runs 15 residues. In its sample, this clone was seen a few times. Its antigen is not identified. The method was immunoSEQ multiplex PCR; TCRdb's version includes in-frame clones alone and lacks a portion of them. The sample has 14,000 or so clones; roughly 67% are singletons. Notes on the study in general: At ibrutinib response, clonality increased, and at progression it declined back toward baseline. Starting clonality was above that of age-matched healthy donors and tracked circulating CD8+ T-cell counts.

This TCR was recovered from a human donor with chronic lymphocytic leukemia. The sequenced sample was PBMCs, obtained before ibrutinib treatment. The V and J genes are TRBV5-1 and TRBJ2-7; TRBD1 aligns across 7 bases. CDR3 region: CASSRTGDKYYEQYF. In nucleotides, the CDR3 is TGCGCCAGCAGCCGAACAGGGGACAAATACTACGAGCAGTACTTC. Looking up the rest from reference TRBV5-1 and TRBJ2-7 gives the full variable domain: KAGVTQTPRYLIKTRGQQVTLSCSPISGHRSVSWYQQTPGQGLQFLFEYFSETQRNKGNFPGRFSGRQFSNSRSEMNVSTLELGDSALYLCASSRTGDKYYEQYFGPGTRLTVT.